The next 22 T cell receptor beta chains were all read from a single sample in a study of human T cells and chemical hapten exposure. In the library, unique molecular identifiers were attached to individual cDNA molecules. One entry per CDR3 protein, called by TCRdb with MiXCR from the reads. Here the sample spans around 120,000 distinct CDR3 sequences, around 9% being singletons. The authors extracted total RNA from unfractionated whole blood. Sequencing was carried out using whole blood. These TCRs come from a human donor in good health. Some clones in this sample may be carry-over from other donors' samples.

This clonotype was picked up many times. The rearrangement links TRBV12-3 or TRBV12-4 to TRBJ2-3, with 11 bases lining up with TRBD1. This CDR3 has 17 residues. V was clipped by 6 bases and J by 0 bases; unmatched bases: 8. This chain's CDR3 is CASRPGQGVLSTDTQYF. CDR3 in DNA: TGTGCCAGCAGACCGGGACAGGGGGTGCTCAGCACAGATACGCAGTATTTT.

This clonotype came up many times. The V gene is TRBV12-3 or TRBV12-4, the J gene TRBJ2-7; maybe TRBD1 (5 bases). This CDR3 is 14 amino acids long. Trimming pared 6 bases from V and 1 base from J, leaving 13 bases between. DNA for the CDR3: TGTGCCAGCAGCCGCTCGACAGCTTCCTACGAGCAGTACTTC. The encoded protein is CASSRSTASYEQYF.

This clonotype was found many times. The genes are TRBV27 and TRBJ1-1; TRBD1 aligns across 9 bases. This CDR3 has 15 residues. The V gene end was trimmed by 8 bases and the J gene end by 1 base; junction bases not matched to a gene: 8. CDR1 is MNHEY and CDR2 is SMNVEV in the germline V gene (reference sequence). In DNA, the CDR3 is TGTGCCAGCTCCTCCACGGGACAGGGGAACACTGAAGCTTTCTTT. Translated, it gives CASSSTGQGNTEAFF.

This clonotype was seen a few times. V is TRBV12-5 and J is TRBJ2-1, with 14 bases that match TRBD2. Germline V gene data show CDR1 as LGHNT and CDR2 as FRNRAP. The CDR3 runs to 16 residues. Unmatched junction bases numbered 1, after V lost 1 base and J lost 5 bases. CDR3 in amino acids: CASGLGTSGRHNEQFF. CDR3 in DNA: TGTGCTAGTGGTTTGGGGACTAGCGGGAGGCACAATGAGCAGTTCTTC.

This clonotype was recorded at least ten times. The chain employs TRBV7-2 and TRBJ1-5; D ambiguous. V was clipped by 1 base and J by 5 bases, with 9 bases between them. The length of the CDR3 is 14 residues. In germline, CDR1 is SGHTA, CDR2 FQGNSA. In DNA, the CDR3 is TGTGCCAGCAGCTTAGGGCACAGAGATCAGCCCCAGCATTTT. It is translated as CASSLGHRDQPQHF.

This clonotype occurred many times. The V call is TRBV20-1, the J call TRBJ2-7; 10 bases are a match to TRBD1. V trimming: 3 bases; J trimming: 3 bases; junction bases outside the gene matches: 14. Germline V lookup: CDR1 DFQATT, CDR2 SNEGSKA (reference sequence). There are 17 residues in the CDR3. The CDR3 region is CSASGYAGQGRIYEQYF. The CDR3 DNA sequence: TGCAGTGCTAGCGGTTATGCGGGACAGGGGAGAATCTACGAGCAGTACTTC.

CDR3 region: CASSISGGPSSYEQYF. CDR3 nucleotide sequence: TGTGCCAGCAGCATAAGCGGGGGCCCCAGCTCCTACGAGCAGTACTTC. This sequence joins TRBV13 and TRBJ2-7; 8 bases agree with TRBD2. The CDR3 totals 16 residues. The ends lost 5 bases at V and 0 bases at J; junction bases unmatched: 9. Germline V gives CDR1 PRHDT, CDR2 FYEKMQ (reference sequence).

This clonotype was counted many times. The chain couples TRBV6-5 to TRBJ2-1; perhaps TRBD1 as D (5 bases). Germline V gene data show CDR1 as MNHEY and CDR2 as SVGAGI. The CDR3 length is 15 residues. V lost 0 bases and J 4 bases, leaving 10 bases between the germline ends. CDR3 DNA: TGTGCCAGCAGTTACTCGGGGCAGAGTTACAATGAGCAGTTCTTC. Translating it yields CASSYSGQSYNEQFF.

This clonotype was counted a few times. In DNA form, the CDR3 reads TGTGCCAGCAGTGAAGCCTCGAGCGGGAGCGCCTACAATGAGCAGTTCTTC. This codes for CASSEASSGSAYNEQFF. The chain carries TRBV2 and TRBJ2-1, with TRBD2 matching 8 bases. The germline V gene has CDR1 SNHLY and CDR2 FYNNEI. CDR3 length: 17 residues. Losses at the gene ends were 0 bases for V and 2 bases for J; bases not matched to a gene: 6.

This clonotype was detected ten times or more. This sequence joins TRBV6-6 and TRBJ1-1; 8 bases line up with TRBD1. The CDR3 consists of 16 residues. Germline V gene data show CDR1 as MNHNY and CDR2 as SVGAGI (reference sequence). V was pared by 4 bases and J by 1 base, with 8 bases of the junction left unmatched. DNA for the CDR3: TGTGCCAGCAGTTCTAACAGGGGGAGGGGGAACACTGAAGCTTTCTTT. It translates to CASSSNRGRGNTEAFF.

V gene TRBV29-1 combines with J gene TRBJ2-5; 10 bases align to TRBD1. CDR3 length equals 14 residues. Unmatched junction bases numbered 9, after V lost 6 bases and J lost 5 bases. Looked up from germline, CDR1 is SQVTM and CDR2 is ANQGSEA. This CDR3 is CSVGQGEIRETQYF. DNA of the CDR3: TGCAGCGTCGGACAGGGGGAGATTCGGGAGACCCAGTACTTC. Variable domain in full (rest from reference TRBV29-1 and TRBJ2-5): SAVISQKPSRDICQRGTSLTIQCQVDSQVTMMFWYRQQPGQSLTLIATANQGSEATYESGFVIDKFPISRPNLTFSTLTVSNMSPEDSSIYLCSVGQGEIRETQYFGPGTRLLVL.

The CDR3 loop reads CASSLGTETGANVLTF. The CDR3, as DNA: TGTGCCAGCAGTTTAGGGACAGAAACTGGGGCCAACGTCCTGACTTTC. The rearrangement links TRBV12-3 or TRBV12-4 to TRBJ2-6, with a tentative D call TRBD1 (6 bases). This CDR3 region has 16 residues. V was shortened by 1 base and J by 2 bases, with 9 bases between the two germline ends.

This clonotype was seen only a few times. The V and J genes are TRBV7-2 and TRBJ2-1; D is perhaps TRBD2 (7 bases). Trimming pared 6 bases from V and 0 bases from J, leaving 9 bases between. The CDR3 sequence is 14 residues long. Germline-derived CDR1 and CDR2 are SGHTA and FQGNSA. The CDR3 reads CASRGGGSYNEQFF. The DNA for the CDR3 is TGTGCCAGCAGGGGAGGGGGCTCCTACAATGAGCAGTTCTTC.

This clonotype occurred a few times. The J gene is TRBJ2-2, the V gene TRBV7-9, with TRBD1 as a possible D gene (6 bases). V lost 5 bases to trimming and J lost 0 bases, with 13 bases between them. CDR1 is SEHNR, CDR2 FQNEAQ, per germline (reference sequence). This CDR3 has 16 residues. The CDR3: CASSSLQGTNTGELFF. The CDR3 DNA is TGTGCCAGCAGCAGCCTACAGGGCACGAACACCGGGGAGCTGTTTTTT.

J is TRBJ2-7 and V is TRBV7-9; the D call may be TRBD1 or TRBD2 (6 bases each). The germline gives CDR1 SEHNR, CDR2 FQNEAQ (reference sequence). The V end lost 6 bases, the J end lost 3 bases, and 21 bases lay between the germline ends. This CDR3 spans 16 amino acids. The CDR3 protein is CASRPSSEGEIYEQYF. CDR3 nucleotide sequence: TGTGCCAGCAGACCTTCATCGGAGGGGGAAATCTACGAGCAGTACTTC.

This clonotype was counted only a few times. V and J are TRBV29-1 and TRBJ2-1, with 14 bases identical to TRBD2. The CDR3 extends over 15 amino acids. The J segment lost 9 bases and the V segment lost 2 bases, leaving 6 bases of the junction unmatched. Per the germline V gene, CDR1 is SQVTM and CDR2 is ANQGSEA. The CDR3 DNA sequence: TGCAGCGTTGAAACGGGACTAGCGGGAGTAGGTGAGCAGTTCTTC. Amino acid sequence: CSVETGLAGVGEQFF.

This clonotype appeared many times. This chain connects TRBV2 to TRBJ1-2, with D possibly matching TRBD1 (6 bases). Trimming took off 6 bases at V and 5 bases at J, with 16 bases between the two ends. Germline loops: CDR1 SNHLY, CDR2 FYNNEI. This CDR3 is built from 14 residues. CDR3 region: CASSQTGNLYGYTF. The CDR3 DNA sequence: TGTGCCAGCAGCCAGACAGGAAATTTGTATGGCTACACCTTC.

In DNA form, the CDR3 reads TGTGCCAGTAGTCCCTCCCACGGGACAGGGGATCAGCCCCAGCATTTT. The encoded protein is CASSPSHGTGDQPQHF. V and J are TRBV19 and TRBJ1-5; TRBD1 matches at 10 bases. The germline V gene encodes CDR1 LNHDA and CDR2 SQIVND (reference sequence). The CDR3 covers 16 residues. Unmatched junction bases numbered 9, after V lost 5 bases and J lost 5 bases.

In this sample, this clonotype turned up many times. The chain combines TRBV6-5 with TRBJ1-6; 7 nucleotides line up with TRBD1. Germline values: CDR1 MNHEY, CDR2 SVGAGI. CDR3 length equals 13 residues. With 6 bases clipped from V and 10 bases from J, the junction kept 6 bases outside the gene matches. CDR3 DNA: TGTGCCAGCAGACAGGGGACGGGCTCACCCCTCCACTTT. Translating it yields CASRQGTGSPLHF.

A few counts support this clonotype. J is TRBJ1-1 and V is TRBV7-9, with TRBD1 as a possible D gene (6 bases). Trimming removed 5 bases at V and 10 bases at J, with 23 bases between. The CDR3 covers 15 residues. Germline CDR1 is SEHNR and CDR2 is FQNEAQ (reference sequence). The CDR3, as DNA: TGTGCCAGCAGCATAGAAGGGGGACGTCAAGGTGCAGCTTTCTTT. Translation: CASSIEGGRQGAAFF.

As regards this clonotype: This could be a read error, since a much larger clone is one nucleotide away. The rearrangement joins TRBV27 to TRBJ1-6, with D tentatively TRBD1 (5 bases). Germline CDR1 MNHEY, CDR2 SMNVEV (reference sequence). The CDR3 consists of 14 residues. CDR3 residues: CASSLGRENSPIHF. In nucleotides, the CDR3 is TGTGCCAGCAGTTTGGGCAGGGAAAATTCACCCATCCACTTT.

Ten or more counts support this clonotype. The gene calls are TRBV2 and TRBJ1-1; no reliable D call. This CDR3 is built from 15 residues. The V and J ends lost 3 bases and 0 bases respectively, with 11 bases between them. From germline, CDR1 is SNHLY and CDR2 FYNNEI. The CDR3 loop is CASSEEGGMNTEAFF. The CDR3 region has the DNA TGTGCCAGCAGTGAGGAGGGAGGGATGAACACTGAAGCTTTCTTT.